Below are 18 T cell receptor beta chains sequenced from a single sample in a study of blood T cell repertoires in COVID-19. Data came from immunoSEQ multiplex PCR; TCRdb stores just in-frame clones and leaves some out. The sample yields about 240,000 clones, approximately 85% seen once. Sequenced material: peripheral blood. These receptors all stem from a woman in her 70s with acute or convalescent COVID-19.

The chain uses TRBV3-1 (or the pseudogene TRBV3-2) and TRBJ1-3, with 7 bases that match TRBD1. Germline V lookup: CDR1 LGHDT, CDR2 YNNKEL (reference sequence). With 4 bases clipped from V and 2 bases from J, the junction kept 5 bases outside the gene matches. This CDR3 is 15 amino acids long. CDR3 loop: CASSPAGQAGNTIYF. The DNA of the CDR3 is TGTGCCAGCAGCCCAGCCGGACAGGCTGGAAACACCATATATTTT.

The V and J genes are TRBV7-9 and TRBJ1-2, with D hard to call. Germline V CDR1 and CDR2: SEHNR, FQNEAQ (reference sequence). The CDR3 consists of 15 residues. Trimming stripped 7 bases from V and 0 bases from J, with 15 bases between. The CDR3 reads CASTTGSRPNYGYTF. The DNA for the CDR3 is TGTGCCAGCACCACTGGGAGCAGGCCTAACTATGGCTACACCTTC.

The J gene is TRBJ1-6, the V gene TRBV28; tentative D call: TRBD1 (6 bases). The V and J ends lost 3 bases and 7 bases respectively, with 10 bases between them. Germline CDR1 reads MDHEN; CDR2 reads SYDVKM. The CDR3 runs to 14 residues. The CDR3 DNA reads TGTGCCAGCAGTTTCGACAGGCGGAATTCACCCCTCCACTTT. It specifies CASSFDRRNSPLHF. Full variable domain (rest looked up from reference TRBV28 and TRBJ1-6): DVKVTQSSRYLVKRTGEKVFLECVQDMDHENMFWYRQDPGLGLRLIYFSYDVKMKEKGDIPEGYSVSREKKERFSLILESASTNQTSMYLCASSFDRRNSPLHFGNGTRLTVT.

The rearrangement links TRBV19 to TRBJ2-1; the match to TRBD1 covers 9 bases. The CDR3 loop spans 15 amino acids. Germline values: CDR1 LNHDA, CDR2 SQIVND (reference sequence). J was trimmed by 0 bases and V by 4 bases; bases with no gene match: 1. CDR3: CASSTTGGSYNEQFF. In nucleotides, the CDR3 is TGTGCCAGTAGTACGACAGGGGGCTCCTACAATGAGCAGTTCTTC. Full variable domain (rest looked up from reference TRBV19 and TRBJ2-1): DGGITQSPKYLFRKEGQNVTLSCEQNLNHDAMYWYRQDPGQGLRLIYYSQIVNDFQKGDIAEGYSVSREKKESFPLTVTSAQKNPTAFYLCASSTTGGSYNEQFFGPGTRLTVL.

This chain connects TRBV11-2 to TRBJ2-6; D may be TRBD1 (5 bases). Germline CDR1 SGHAT, CDR2 FQNNGV. V was shortened by 2 bases and J by 2 bases, with 13 bases between the two germline ends. This CDR3 has 17 amino acids. The CDR3 DNA reads TGTGCCAGCAGCTTAAGCTCAGGGTTGGCTGGGGCCAACGTCCTGACTTTC. Its translation is CASSLSSGLAGANVLTF.

The chain uses TRBV3-1 (or the pseudogene TRBV3-2) and TRBJ1-2, with 8 bases fitting TRBD1. This CDR3 has 17 amino acids. The V gene end was trimmed by 1 base and the J gene end by 6 bases; junction bases not matched to a gene: 13. Per germline, CDR1 LGHDT and CDR2 YNNKEL (reference sequence). CDR3 nucleotide sequence: TGTGCCAGCAGCCAAGGAGCGGGTAGCACAGGGGGGCATGGCTACACCTTC. Translated: CASSQGAGSTGGHGYTF.

The rearrangement uses TRBV4-3 and TRBJ2-3; TRBD1 agrees at 10 bases. CDR1 LGHNA and CDR2 YSLEER come from the germline V gene. With V trimmed by 0 bases and J by 2 bases, 8 bases remained unmatched. The CDR3 length is 18 residues. CDR3 DNA: TGCGCCAGCAGCCAAGAGGCGACAGGGGGCAGACCCACAGATACGCAGTATTTT. It encodes CASSQEATGGRPTDTQYF.

V is TRBV12-3 or TRBV12-4 and J is TRBJ1-1; D call uncertain. CDR3 size: 12 residues. Trimming took off 6 bases at V and 3 bases at J, with 8 bases between the two ends. CDR3 sequence reads: CASSTPHTEAFF. DNA of the CDR3: TGTGCCAGCAGCACTCCCCACACTGAAGCTTTCTTT.

This clone has just a few counts. Distinct nucleotide sequences in the sample also encode this CDR3. This chain uses TRBV7-9 with TRBJ1-1; possible D gene TRBD1, 6 bases. Trimming stripped 1 base from V and 4 bases from J, with 7 bases between. Germline lookup yields CDR1 SEHNR and CDR2 FQNEAQ (reference sequence). The CDR3 length is 13 residues. The CDR3 spells CASSLGGGTEAFF. CDR3 nucleotides: TGTGCCAGCAGCTTAGGAGGGGGCACTGAAGCTTTCTTT.

The genes are TRBV14 and TRBJ2-7; TRBD2 aligns across 10 bases. Germline V gene sequence: CDR1 SGHDN, CDR2 FVKESK. With 2 bases clipped from V and 1 base from J, the junction kept 5 bases outside the gene matches. The CDR3 covers 16 residues. The CDR3 spells CASSQKSGGVSYEQYF. The CDR3 DNA reads TGTGCCAGCAGCCAAAAAAGCGGGGGGGTGTCCTACGAGCAGTACTTC.

This rearrangement joins TRBV19 to TRBJ1-4; D not certain. The germline V gene has CDR1 LNHDA and CDR2 SQIVND (reference sequence). Trimming took 4 bases from V and 5 from J, leaving 8 bases between them. There are 13 residues in the CDR3. CDR3 residues: CASSSRGNEKLFF. The CDR3, as DNA: TGTGCCAGTAGTAGTCGGGGAAATGAAAAACTGTTTTTT.

The chain is built from TRBV18 and TRBJ2-3; D is uncertain. V was trimmed by 0 bases and J by 12 bases, leaving 13 bases between them. Germline V gene lookup returns CDR1 KGHSH and CDR2 LQKENI. The CDR3 runs 13 residues. The CDR3 nucleotides are TGTGCCAGCTCACCACCCGAGACACTCAGCCAGTATTTT. Translated, it gives CASSPPETLSQYF.

The V call is TRBV5-1, the J call TRBJ1-5; maybe TRBD1 (6 bases). Between the trimmed V and J ends, which lost 4 bases and 3 bases, there was a span of 11 bases. The CDR3 is made up of 14 amino acids. Germline CDR1 reads SGHRS; CDR2 reads YFSETQ. This CDR3 reads CASSPTGPNQPQHF. CDR3 DNA: TGCGCCAGCAGCCCGACAGGCCCCAATCAGCCCCAGCATTTT.

The V call is TRBV20-1, the J call TRBJ2-1; D is perhaps TRBD2 (6 bases). Trimming took 6 bases from V and 1 from J, leaving 16 bases between them. From germline, CDR1 is DFQATT and CDR2 SNEGSKA (reference sequence). The CDR3 spans 15 residues. CDR3 in DNA: TGCAGTGCCAGTGCTAGTCGGGGGTCCTACAATGAGCAGTTCTTC. As protein: CSASASRGSYNEQFF.

The V gene is TRBV5-6, the J gene TRBJ2-3; D is perhaps TRBD1 (6 bases). CDR1 is SGHDT, CDR2 YYEEEE, per germline. There are 18 residues in the CDR3. The V end lost 5 bases, the J end lost 1 base, and 23 bases lay between the germline ends. In DNA form, the CDR3 reads TGTGCCAGCAGTTTCAGGGGATCAGGTCGCTCGGGCACAGATACGCAGTATTTT. This translates into CASSFRGSGRSGTDTQYF.

This rearrangement joins TRBV7-2 to TRBJ1-1, with a tentative D call TRBD1 (6 bases). This CDR3 has 16 amino acids. Germline V gene sequence: CDR1 SGHTA, CDR2 FQGNSA. Trimming shortened V by 3 bases and J by 1 base, and 15 bases separated the two germline ends. The CDR3 loop is CASSLRRVGANTEAFF. The DNA of the CDR3 is TGTGCCAGCAGCTTGAGGAGAGTGGGGGCGAACACTGAAGCTTTCTTT.

This rearrangement joins TRBV19 to TRBJ1-5; tentatively, D is TRBD1 (5 bases). V was clipped by 0 bases and J by 4 bases, with 19 bases between them. This CDR3 is built from 18 residues. The V gene's germline CDR1 is LNHDA and CDR2 SQIVND (reference sequence). The CDR3 is CASSIDGGYRGNNQPQHF. The DNA of the CDR3 is TGTGCCAGTAGTATAGATGGGGGTTACCGGGGGAATAATCAGCCCCAGCATTTT.

The genes are TRBV6-6 and TRBJ1-2; TRBD1 matches at 7 bases. CDR3 length: 14 residues. V gave up 2 bases and J gave up 3 bases; unmatched junction bases: 3. Germline CDR1 reads MNHNY; CDR2 reads SVGAGI (reference sequence). CDR3 amino acids: CASSYPGQDYGYTF. The CDR3 nucleotides read TGTGCCAGCAGTTACCCCGGACAGGACTATGGCTACACCTTC.